These T cell receptor beta chains were read from a single sample in a study of tumor-infiltrating lymphocytes in oesophageal squamous cell carcinoma. TCRdb independently ran MiXCR on the PCR reads; one entry per CDR3 protein. The table lists about 13,000 distinct CDR3 sequences, roughly 47% of them singletons. Material for sequencing was blood. The receptor source for this set is a male donor with esophageal squamous cell carcinoma. Each CDR3 is given with its conserved first and last residue. A D gene is named only where the DNA matches it firmly. Part of the rows lack a size; the others show once, few, many or a class for expanded clones.

d_gene	len	abundance	v_gene	j_gene	CDR3aa	CDR3nt
-	14	-	TRBV6-1	TRBJ2-5	CASSEGGFEETQYF	TGTGCCAGCAGTGAAGGGGGCTTCGAAGAGACCCAGTACTTC
TRBD1	18	few	TRBV20-1	TRBJ2-3	CSASLGVKQGASTDTQYF	TGCAGTGCTAGTCTGGGGGTGAAACAGGGGGCCTCCACAGATACGCAGTATTTT
TRBD1	13	-	TRBV7-3	TRBJ2-2	CASSPQGAGELFF	TGTGCCAGCAGCCCACAGGGGGCCGGGGAGCTGTTTTTT
TRBD2	15	many	TRBV12-3/TRBV12-4	TRBJ2-4	CASSPRLAGGGIQYF	TGTGCCAGCAGTCCCCGACTAGCGGGGGGGGGCATTCAGTACTTC
TRBD2	15	once	TRBV7-2	TRBJ2-7	CASSLASGSSYEQYF	TGTGCCAGCAGCTTAGCTAGCGGGAGCTCCTACGAGCAGTACTTC
-	13	few	TRBV19	TRBJ1-5	CASSITGDQPQHF	TGTGCCAGTAGTATAACGGGGGATCAGCCCCAGCATTTT
-	12	medium-sized	TRBV6-1	TRBJ2-3	CASSRSRDTQYF	TGTGCCAGCAGTAGGTCTCGGGATACGCAGTATTTT
TRBD1	14	-	TRBV7-3	TRBJ2-3	CASSLTDRSDTQYF	TGTGCCAGCAGCTTAACGGACAGGTCAGATACGCAGTATTTT
TRBD1	15	-	TRBV7-2	TRBJ2-1	CASSLEQGAYNEQFF	TGTGCCAGCAGCTTAGAACAGGGGGCGTACAATGAGCAGTTCTTC
TRBD1	15	-	TRBV7-2	TRBJ2-7	CASSLYRDRDNEQYF	TGTGCCAGCAGCTTATACCGGGACAGGGACAATGAGCAGTACTTC
TRBD2	15	many	TRBV7-3	TRBJ2-3	CASSLAGVNTGELYF	TGTGCCAGCAGCCTAGCGGGAGTGAACACCGGGGAGCTGTATTTT
-	12	-	TRBV28	TRBJ2-1	CASSLFTREQFF	TGTGCCAGCAGTTTATTCACGAGGGAGCAGTTCTTC
-	15	few	TRBV7-2	TRBJ2-5	CASSFTGTSQETQYF	TGTGCCAGCAGCTTTACCGGGACCTCTCAAGAGACCCAGTACTTC
-	14	-	TRBV10-3	TRBJ1-2	CAISRTDLLGGYTF	TGTGCCATCAGCCGGACAGACCTTCTTGGTGGCTACACCTTC
-	12	-	TRBV7-2	TRBJ2-4	CASSLGDWQRYF	TGTGCCAGCAGCTTAGGCGACTGGCAGCGGTACTTC
TRBD1	16	-	TRBV6-6	TRBJ1-2	CASSYSHRGLVSGYTF	TGTGCCAGCAGTTACTCCCACAGGGGGCTAGTGAGTGGCTACACCTTC
TRBD2	15	few	TRBV7-8	TRBJ2-7	CASSPWGTGGYEQYF	TGTGCCAGCAGCCCTTGGGGGACGGGAGGTTACGAGCAGTACTTC
-	16	-	TRBV7-2	TRBJ1-2	CASSLAMAGTNYGYTF	TGTGCCAGCAGCTTAGCGATGGCAGGGACGAACTATGGCTACACCTTC